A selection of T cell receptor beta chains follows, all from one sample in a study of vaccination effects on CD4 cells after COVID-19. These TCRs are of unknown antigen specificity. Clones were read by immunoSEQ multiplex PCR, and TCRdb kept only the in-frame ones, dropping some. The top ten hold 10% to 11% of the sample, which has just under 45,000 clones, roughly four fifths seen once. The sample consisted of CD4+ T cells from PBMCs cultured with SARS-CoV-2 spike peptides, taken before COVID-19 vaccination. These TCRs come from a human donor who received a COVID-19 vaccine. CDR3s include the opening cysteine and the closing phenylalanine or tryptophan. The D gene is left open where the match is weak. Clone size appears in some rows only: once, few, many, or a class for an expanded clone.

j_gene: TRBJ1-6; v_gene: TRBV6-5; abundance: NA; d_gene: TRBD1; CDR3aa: CASSYGTGNNSPLHF; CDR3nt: TGTGCCAGCAGTTACGGGACAGGCAATAATTCACCCCTCCACTTT
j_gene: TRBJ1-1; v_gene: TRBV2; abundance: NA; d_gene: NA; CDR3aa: CASSAQSGDTEAFF; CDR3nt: TGTGCCAGCAGTGCTCAGTCGGGGGACACTGAAGCTTTCTTT
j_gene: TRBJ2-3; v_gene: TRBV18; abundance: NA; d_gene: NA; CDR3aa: CASSPNPYSTDTQYF; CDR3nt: TGTGCCAGCTCACCAAATCCCTACAGCACAGATACGCAGTATTTT
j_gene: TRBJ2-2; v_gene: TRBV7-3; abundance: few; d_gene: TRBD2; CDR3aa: CASSLQPSGGPGELFF; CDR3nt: TGTGCCAGCAGCTTACAACCCAGCGGGGGACCCGGGGAGCTGTTTTTT
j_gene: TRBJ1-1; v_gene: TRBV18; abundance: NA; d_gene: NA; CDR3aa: CASSPLGSGNTEAFF; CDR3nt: TGTGCCAGCTCACCACTAGGGAGCGGAAACACTGAAGCTTTCTTT
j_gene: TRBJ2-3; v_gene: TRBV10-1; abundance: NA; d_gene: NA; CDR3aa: CASSESGGAGTDTQYF; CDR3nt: TGCGCCAGCAGTGAGTCGGGGGGAGCCGGCACAGATACGCAGTATTTT
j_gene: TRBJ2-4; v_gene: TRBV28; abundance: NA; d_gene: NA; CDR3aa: CASSPPLVGIQYF; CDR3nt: TGTGCCAGCAGCCCCCCCCTGGTTGGCATTCAGTACTTC
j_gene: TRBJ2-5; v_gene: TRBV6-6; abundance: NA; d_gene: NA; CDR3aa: CASSYGTGETQYF; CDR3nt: TGTGCCAGCAGTTACGGGACGGGAGAGACCCAGTACTTC
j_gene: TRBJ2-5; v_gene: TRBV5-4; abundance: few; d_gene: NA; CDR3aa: CASSSIRDEGETQYF; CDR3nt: TGTGCCAGCAGCTCAATCAGGGATGAGGGGGAGACCCAGTACTTC
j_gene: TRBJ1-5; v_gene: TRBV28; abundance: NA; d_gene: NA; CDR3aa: CASSLFKGDQPQHF; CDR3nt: TGTGCCAGCAGTTTATTTAAGGGAGATCAGCCCCAGCATTTT
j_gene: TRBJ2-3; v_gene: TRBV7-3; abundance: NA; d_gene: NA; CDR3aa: CASSWTTQFTDTQYF; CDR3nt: TGTGCCAGCAGCTGGACTACGCAGTTCACAGATACGCAGTATTTT
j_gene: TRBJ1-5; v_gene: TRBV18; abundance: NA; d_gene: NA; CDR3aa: CASSPTGIQPQHF; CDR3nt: TGTGCCAGCTCACCTACAGGGATTCAGCCCCAGCATTTT
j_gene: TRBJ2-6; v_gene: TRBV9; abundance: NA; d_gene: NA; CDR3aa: CASGPSGANVLTF; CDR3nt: TGTGCCAGCGGGCCCTCTGGGGCCAACGTCCTGACTTTC
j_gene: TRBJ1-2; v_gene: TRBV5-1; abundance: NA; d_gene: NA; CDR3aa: CASSLGPAEFGYTF; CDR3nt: TGCGCCAGCAGCTTGGGGCCAGCGGAGTTCGGCTACACCTTC
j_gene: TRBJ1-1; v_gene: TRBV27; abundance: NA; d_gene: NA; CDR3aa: CASSPLDSPEAFF; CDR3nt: TGTGCCAGCAGTCCACTGGACAGCCCTGAAGCTTTCTTT
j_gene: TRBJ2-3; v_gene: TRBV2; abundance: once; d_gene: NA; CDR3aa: CASKVWGVGTDTQYF; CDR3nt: TGTGCCAGCAAAGTCTGGGGGGTAGGCACAGATACGCAGTATTTT
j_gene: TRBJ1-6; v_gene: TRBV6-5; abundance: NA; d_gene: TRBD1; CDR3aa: CASSPGQNSPLHF; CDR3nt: TGTGCCAGCAGTCCGGGACAGAATTCACCCCTCCACTTT
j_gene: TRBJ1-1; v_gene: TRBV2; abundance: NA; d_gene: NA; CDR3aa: CASSLDLDTEAFF; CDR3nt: TGTGCCAGCAGTTTAGACCTGGACACTGAAGCTTTCTTT
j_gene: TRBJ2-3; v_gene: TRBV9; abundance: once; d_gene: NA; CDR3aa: CASSARLGADTQYF; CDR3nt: TGTGCCAGCAGCGCGAGACTAGGCGCAGATACGCAGTATTTT
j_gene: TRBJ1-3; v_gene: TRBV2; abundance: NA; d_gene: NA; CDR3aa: CASSAEVSGNTIYF; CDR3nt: TGTGCCAGCAGTGCGGAAGTCTCTGGAAACACCATATATTTT
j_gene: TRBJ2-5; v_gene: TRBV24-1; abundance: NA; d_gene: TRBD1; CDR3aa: CATSDHDRGQETQYF; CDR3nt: TGTGCCACCAGTGACCATGACAGGGGCCAAGAGACCCAGTACTTC
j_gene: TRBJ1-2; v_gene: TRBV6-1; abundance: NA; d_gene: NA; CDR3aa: CASSEGLLGGLYGYTF; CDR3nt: TGTGCCAGCAGTGAAGGGCTCTTGGGGGGGCTCTATGGCTACACCTTC
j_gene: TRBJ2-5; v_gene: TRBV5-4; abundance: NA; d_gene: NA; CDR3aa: CASSQQGGETQYF; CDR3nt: TGTGCCAGCAGCCAACAGGGTGGAGAGACCCAGTACTTC
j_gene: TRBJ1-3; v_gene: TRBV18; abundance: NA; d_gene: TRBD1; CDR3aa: CASSGTGSGNTIYF; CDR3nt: TGTGCCAGCTCCGGGACAGGCTCTGGAAACACCATATATTTT
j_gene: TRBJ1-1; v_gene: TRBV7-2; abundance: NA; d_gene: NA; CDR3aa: CASSLKSAGENTEAFF; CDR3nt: TGTGCCAGCAGCTTAAAGTCAGCGGGGGAGAACACTGAAGCTTTCTTT
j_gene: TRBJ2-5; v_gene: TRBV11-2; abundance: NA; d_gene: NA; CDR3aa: CATDHGAPKYQETQYF; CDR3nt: TGTGCCACCGACCACGGGGCACCGAAGTACCAAGAGACCCAGTACTTC
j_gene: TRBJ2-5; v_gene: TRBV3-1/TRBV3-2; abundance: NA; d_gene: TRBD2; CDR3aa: CASSQADRAGGRGETQYF; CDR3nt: TGTGCCAGCAGCCAGGCCGACCGAGCGGGGGGAAGGGGAGAGACCCAGTACTTC
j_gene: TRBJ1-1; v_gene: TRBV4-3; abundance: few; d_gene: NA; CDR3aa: CASSRDHQGNTEAFF; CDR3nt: TGCGCCAGCAGCCGAGACCATCAGGGAAATACTGAAGCTTTCTTT
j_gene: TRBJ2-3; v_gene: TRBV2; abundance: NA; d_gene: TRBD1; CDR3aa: CASRDRDYTQYF; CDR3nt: TGTGCCAGCAGGGACAGGGATTATACGCAGTATTTT
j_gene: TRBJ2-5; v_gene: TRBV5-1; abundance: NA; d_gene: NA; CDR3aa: CASSLEAGGETQYF; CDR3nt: TGCGCCAGCAGCTTGGAGGCAGGAGGAGAGACCCAGTACTTC
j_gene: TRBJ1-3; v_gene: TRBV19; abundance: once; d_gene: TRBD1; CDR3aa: CASSTSQTGEWNTIYF; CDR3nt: TGTGCCAGTAGTACCTCCCAGACAGGGGAGTGGAACACCATATATTTT
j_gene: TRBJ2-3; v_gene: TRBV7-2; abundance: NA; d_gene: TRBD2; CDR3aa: CASRYGTSGTDTQYF; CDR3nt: TGTGCCAGCAGATACGGGACTAGCGGCACAGATACGCAGTATTTT
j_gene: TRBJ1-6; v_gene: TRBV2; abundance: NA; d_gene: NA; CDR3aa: CASSAHVNSPLHF; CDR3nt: TGTGCCAGCTCGGCCCATGTAAATTCACCCCTCCACTTT
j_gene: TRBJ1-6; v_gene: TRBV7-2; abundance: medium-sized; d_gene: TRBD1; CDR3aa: CASSFTGTGIGNSPLHF; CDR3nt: TGTGCCAGCAGCTTCACCGGGACAGGGATAGGGAATTCACCCCTCCACTTT
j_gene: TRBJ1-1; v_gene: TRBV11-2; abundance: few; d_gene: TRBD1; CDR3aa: CASSIRTGKSTEAFF; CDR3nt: TGTGCCAGCAGCATTCGGACAGGGAAAAGCACTGAAGCTTTCTTT
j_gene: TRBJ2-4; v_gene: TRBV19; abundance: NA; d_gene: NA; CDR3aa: CASSIGGQGAKNIQYF; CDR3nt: TGTGCCAGTAGTATAGGGGGGCAGGGAGCCAAAAACATTCAGTACTTC
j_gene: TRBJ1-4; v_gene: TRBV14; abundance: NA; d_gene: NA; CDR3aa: CASSQVREKLFF; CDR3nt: TGTGCCAGCAGCCAAGTGCGGGAAAAACTGTTTTTT
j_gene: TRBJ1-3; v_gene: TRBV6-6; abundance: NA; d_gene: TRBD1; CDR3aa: CASKGSQGPGNTIYF; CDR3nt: TGTGCCAGCAAAGGATCACAGGGGCCTGGAAACACCATATATTTT
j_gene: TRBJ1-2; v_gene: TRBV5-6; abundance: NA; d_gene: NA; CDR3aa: CASSYLVRDYGYTF; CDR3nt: TGTGCCAGCAGCTACTTGGTCAGGGACTATGGCTACACCTTC
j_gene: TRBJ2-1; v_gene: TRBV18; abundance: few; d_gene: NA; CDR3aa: CASSPPRGTENEQFF; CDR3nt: TGTGCCAGCTCACCACCGAGGGGAACCGAAAATGAGCAGTTCTTC
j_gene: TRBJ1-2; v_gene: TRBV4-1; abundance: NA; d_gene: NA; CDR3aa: CASSQTGQANYGYTF; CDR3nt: TGCGCCAGCAGCCAGACGGGACAAGCTAACTATGGCTACACCTTC
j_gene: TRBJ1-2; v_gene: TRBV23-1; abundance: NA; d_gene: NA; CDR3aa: CASSQSQFTNYGYTF; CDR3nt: TGCGCCAGCAGTCAGTCCCAGTTTACTAACTATGGCTACACCTTC